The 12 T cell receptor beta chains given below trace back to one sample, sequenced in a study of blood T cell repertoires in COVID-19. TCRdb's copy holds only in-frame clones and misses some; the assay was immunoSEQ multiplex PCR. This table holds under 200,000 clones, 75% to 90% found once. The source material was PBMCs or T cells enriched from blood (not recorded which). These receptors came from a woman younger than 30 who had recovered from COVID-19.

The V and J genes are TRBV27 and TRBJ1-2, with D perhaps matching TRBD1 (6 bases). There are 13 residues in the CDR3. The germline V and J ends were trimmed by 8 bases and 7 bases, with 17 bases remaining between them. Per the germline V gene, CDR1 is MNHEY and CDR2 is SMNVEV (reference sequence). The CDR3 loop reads CASRPLGAVGYTF. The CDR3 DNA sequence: TGTGCCAGCCGGCCTTTGGGGGCGGTTGGCTACACCTTC.

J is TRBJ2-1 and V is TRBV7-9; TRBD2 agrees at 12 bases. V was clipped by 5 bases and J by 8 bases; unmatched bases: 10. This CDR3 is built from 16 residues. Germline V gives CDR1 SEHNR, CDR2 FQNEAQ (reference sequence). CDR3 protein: CASSPSLGLAGYEQFF. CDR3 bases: TGTGCCAGCAGCCCCTCCCTTGGACTAGCGGGGTATGAGCAGTTCTTC.

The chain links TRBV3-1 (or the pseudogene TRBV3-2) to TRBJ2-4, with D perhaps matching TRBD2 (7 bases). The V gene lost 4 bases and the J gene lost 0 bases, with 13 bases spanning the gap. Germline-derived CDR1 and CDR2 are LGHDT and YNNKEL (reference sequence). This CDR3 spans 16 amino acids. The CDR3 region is CASSLRGGLAKNIQYF. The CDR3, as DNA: TGTGCCAGCAGCCTGAGGGGGGGACTAGCCAAAAACATTCAGTACTTC.

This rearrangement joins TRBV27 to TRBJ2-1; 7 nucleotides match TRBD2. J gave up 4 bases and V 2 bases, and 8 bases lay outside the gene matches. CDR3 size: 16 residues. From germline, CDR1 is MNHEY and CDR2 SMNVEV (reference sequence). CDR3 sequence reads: CASSLRAGEVYNEQFF. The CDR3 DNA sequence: TGTGCCAGCAGTTTACGGGCGGGAGAGGTGTACAATGAGCAGTTCTTC.

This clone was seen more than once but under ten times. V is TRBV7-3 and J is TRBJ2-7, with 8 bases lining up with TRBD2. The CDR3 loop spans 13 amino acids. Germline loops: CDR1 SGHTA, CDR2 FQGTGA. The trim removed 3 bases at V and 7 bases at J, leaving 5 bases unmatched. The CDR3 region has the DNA TGTGCCAGCAGCTTGGACCCTAGCGGGGAGCAGTACTTC. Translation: CASSLDPSGEQYF.

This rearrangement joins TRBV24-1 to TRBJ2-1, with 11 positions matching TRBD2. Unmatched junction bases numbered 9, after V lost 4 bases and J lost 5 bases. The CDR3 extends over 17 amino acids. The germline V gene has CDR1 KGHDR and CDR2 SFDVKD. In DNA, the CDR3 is TGTGCCACCAGTGACCGAACGGGACTAGCGGATGACAATGAGCAGTTCTTC. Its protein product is CATSDRTGLADDNEQFF.

This chain's CDR3 is CATTSGSSSYNEQFF. CDR3 in DNA: TGTGCCACAACTAGCGGGTCGAGCTCCTACAATGAGCAGTTCTTC. The rearrangement uses TRBV28 and TRBJ2-1, with 9 bases lining up with TRBD2. Germline trimming cut 10 bases from V and 0 bases from J; bases unmatched to any gene: 7. The CDR3 runs 15 residues. Germline-derived CDR1 and CDR2 are MDHEN and SYDVKM. The variable domain in full, completed from reference TRBV28 and TRBJ2-1, reads DVKVTQSSRYLVKRTGEKVFLECVQDMDHENMFWYRQDPGLGLRLIYFSYDVKMKEKGDIPEGYSVSREKKERFSLILESASTNQTSMYLCATTSGSSSYNEQFFGPGTRLTVL.

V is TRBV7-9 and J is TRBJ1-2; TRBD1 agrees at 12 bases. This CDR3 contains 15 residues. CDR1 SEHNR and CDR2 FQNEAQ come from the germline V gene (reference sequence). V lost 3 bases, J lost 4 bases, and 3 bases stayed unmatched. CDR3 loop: CASSLGDRGLYGYTF. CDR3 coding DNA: TGTGCCAGCAGCTTGGGGGACAGGGGGCTCTATGGCTACACCTTC.

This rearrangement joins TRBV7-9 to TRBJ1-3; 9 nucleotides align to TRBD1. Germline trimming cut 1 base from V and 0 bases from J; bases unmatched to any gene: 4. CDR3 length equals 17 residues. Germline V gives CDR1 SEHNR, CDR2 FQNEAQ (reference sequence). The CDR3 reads CASSLGLGQGSGNTIYF. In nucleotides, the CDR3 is TGTGCCAGCAGCTTAGGACTGGGACAGGGCTCTGGAAACACCATATATTTT.

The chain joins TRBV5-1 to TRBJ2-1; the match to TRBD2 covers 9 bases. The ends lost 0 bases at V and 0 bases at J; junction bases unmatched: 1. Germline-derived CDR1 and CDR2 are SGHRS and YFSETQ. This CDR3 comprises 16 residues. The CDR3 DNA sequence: TGCGCCAGCAGCTTGGATAGCGGGAGCTCCTACAATGAGCAGTTCTTC. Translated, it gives CASSLDSGSSYNEQFF. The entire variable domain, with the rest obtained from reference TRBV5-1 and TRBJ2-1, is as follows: KAGVTQTPRYLIKTRGQQVTLSCSPISGHRSVSWYQQTPGQGLQFLFEYFSETQRNKGNFPGRFSGRQFSNSRSEMNVSTLELGDSALYLCASSLDSGSSYNEQFFGPGTRLTVL.

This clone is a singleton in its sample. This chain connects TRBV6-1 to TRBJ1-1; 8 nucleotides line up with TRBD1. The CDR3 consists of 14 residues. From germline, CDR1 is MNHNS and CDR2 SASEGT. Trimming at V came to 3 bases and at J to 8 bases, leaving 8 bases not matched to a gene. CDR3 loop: CASSEDRVVWEAFF. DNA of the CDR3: TGTGCCAGCAGTGAGGACAGGGTCGTTTGGGAAGCTTTCTTT.

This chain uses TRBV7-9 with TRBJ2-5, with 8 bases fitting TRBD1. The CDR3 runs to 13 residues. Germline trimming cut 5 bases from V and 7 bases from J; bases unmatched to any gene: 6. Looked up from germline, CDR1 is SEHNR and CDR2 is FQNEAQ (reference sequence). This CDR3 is CASSATGVGTQYF. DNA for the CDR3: TGTGCCAGCAGCGCGACAGGGGTTGGGACCCAGTACTTC.